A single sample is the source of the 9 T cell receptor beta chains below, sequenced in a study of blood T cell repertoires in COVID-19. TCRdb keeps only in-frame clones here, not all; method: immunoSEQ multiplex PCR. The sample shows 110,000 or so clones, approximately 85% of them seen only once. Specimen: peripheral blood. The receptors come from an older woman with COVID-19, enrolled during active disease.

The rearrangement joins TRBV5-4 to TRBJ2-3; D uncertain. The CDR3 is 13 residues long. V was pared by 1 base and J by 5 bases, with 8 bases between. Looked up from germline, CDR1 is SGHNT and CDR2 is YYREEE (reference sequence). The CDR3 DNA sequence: TGTGCCAGCAGCTTGTGGGCTGGAGATACGCAGTATTTT. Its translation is CASSLWAGDTQYF.

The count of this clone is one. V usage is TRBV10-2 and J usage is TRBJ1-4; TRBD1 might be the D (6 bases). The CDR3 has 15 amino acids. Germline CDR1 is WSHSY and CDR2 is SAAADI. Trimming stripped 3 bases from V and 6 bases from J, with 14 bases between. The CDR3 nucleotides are TGCGCCAGCAGTGAAACGACAGGTTCCCATGAAAAACTGTTTTTT. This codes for CASSETTGSHEKLFF.

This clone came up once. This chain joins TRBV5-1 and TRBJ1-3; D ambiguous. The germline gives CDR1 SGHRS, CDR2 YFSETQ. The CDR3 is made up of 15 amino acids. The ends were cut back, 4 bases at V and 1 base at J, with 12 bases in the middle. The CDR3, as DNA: TGCGCCAGCAGCCGGGTGGCAGCATCTGGAAACACCATATATTTT. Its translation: CASSRVAASGNTIYF.

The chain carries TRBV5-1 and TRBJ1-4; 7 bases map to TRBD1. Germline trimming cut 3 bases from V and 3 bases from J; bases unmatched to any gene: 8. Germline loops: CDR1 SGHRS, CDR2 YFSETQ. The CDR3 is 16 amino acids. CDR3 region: CASSSEGAEANEKLFF. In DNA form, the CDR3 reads TGCGCCAGCAGCTCCGAGGGGGCCGAGGCTAATGAAAAACTGTTTTTT.

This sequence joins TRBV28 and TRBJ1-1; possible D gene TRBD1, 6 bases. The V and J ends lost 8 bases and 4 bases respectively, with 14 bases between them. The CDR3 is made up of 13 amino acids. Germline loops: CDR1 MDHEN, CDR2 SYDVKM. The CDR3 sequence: CASCRGWGTEAFF. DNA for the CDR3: TGTGCCAGCTGCAGGGGCTGGGGCACTGAAGCTTTCTTT. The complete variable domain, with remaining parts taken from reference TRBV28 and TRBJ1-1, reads DVKVTQSSRYLVKRTGEKVFLECVQDMDHENMFWYRQDPGLGLRLIYFSYDVKMKEKGDIPEGYSVSREKKERFSLILESASTNQTSMYLCASCRGWGTEAFFGQGTRLTVV.

CDR3 residues: CASSPQGYEQYF. In nucleotides, the CDR3 is TGTGCCAGCAGTCCACAGGGCTACGAGCAGTACTTC. The chain is built from TRBV6-6 and TRBJ2-7, with D possibly TRBD1 on 6 matching bases. This CDR3 is built from 12 residues. Trimming left V 5 bases short and J 3 bases short, with 8 bases between. CDR1 is MNHNY and CDR2 is SVGAGI in the germline V gene (reference sequence).

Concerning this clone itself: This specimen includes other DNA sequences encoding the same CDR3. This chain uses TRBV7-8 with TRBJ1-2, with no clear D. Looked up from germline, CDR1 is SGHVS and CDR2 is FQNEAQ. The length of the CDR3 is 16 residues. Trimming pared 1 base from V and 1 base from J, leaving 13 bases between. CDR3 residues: CASSLVGGLLNYGYTF. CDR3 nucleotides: TGTGCCAGCAGCTTAGTTGGAGGGCTCCTTAACTATGGCTACACCTTC.

The CDR3 spells CASSLTGPLAGEETQYF. CDR3 nucleotide sequence: TGTGCCAGCAGCTTAACTGGTCCCCTAGCGGGGGAAGAGACCCAGTACTTC. The rearrangement uses TRBV7-3 and TRBJ2-5; 10 bases line up with TRBD2. CDR1 is SGHTA, CDR2 FQGTGA, per germline. The CDR3 is 17 residues long. J lost 3 bases, V lost 0 bases, and 7 bases had no gene match.

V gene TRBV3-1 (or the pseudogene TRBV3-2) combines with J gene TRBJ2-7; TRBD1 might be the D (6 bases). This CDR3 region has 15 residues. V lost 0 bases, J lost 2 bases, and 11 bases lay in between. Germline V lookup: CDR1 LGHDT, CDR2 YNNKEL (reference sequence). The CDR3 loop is CASSQDSQGTYEQYF. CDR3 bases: TGTGCCAGCAGCCAAGATTCACAGGGTACCTACGAGCAGTACTTC.